This T cell receptor beta chain is from a study of Ad26.COV2.S vaccination and SARS-CoV-2 variants. Of note for this clone: The antigen remains unidentified.

Overall study results and limits: Similar non-spike TCR breadth was seen in vaccine and placebo recipients.

Here immunoSEQ multiplex PCR was the method, and the copy in TCRdb shows in-frame clones only, minus some. Of 300,000 to 350,000 clones detected, about 88% appear once; the ten largest clones hold around 6.4%. The CDR3 covers 18 residues. CDR1 LNHDA and CDR2 SQIVND come from the germline V gene (reference sequence). V lost 5 bases and J lost 0; bases outside the gene matches: 9. Treatment denoted: approximately 18 received Ad26.COV2.S at low or high dose, single or two shots; roughly 5 received placebo; per-sample allocation not given. Samples came from day 63 after the first vaccine or placebo injection. Boston supplied an adult donor aged 18-55 years. The study used a vaccine consisting of an Ad26 vector that expressed Wuhan-strain SARS-CoV-2 spike.

The origin of this receptor is a person between 18 and 65 years old who received the Ad26.COV2.S COVID-19 vaccine or a placebo. The starting material was peripheral blood, obtained in a trial of Ad26.COV2.S vaccine versus placebo. This sequence joins TRBV19 and TRBJ2-3; 12 positions agree with TRBD2. The CDR3 loop reads CASSGLAGRYTSTDTQYF. CDR3 nucleotide sequence: TGTGCCAGTAGTGGACTAGCGGGGAGGTATACTAGCACAGATACGCAGTATTTT.